The text below deals with one TCR beta chain. The entry originates in a study of blood T cell repertoires in COVID-19. At the level of the study: Sites in the United States, Italy and Spain provided acute and convalescent COVID-19 samples. PBMCs, B-cell-depleted T cells, or T cells provided the cDNA or gDNA that made up the material.

The CDR3 sequence is 13 residues long. Trimming shortened V by 3 bases and J by 6 bases, and 11 bases separated the two germline ends. CDR1 is SGHTA and CDR2 is FQGNSA in the germline V gene. Original methodology: Reference gene primer amplification yielded estimated nucleated cell counts. Profiling relied on immunoSEQ multiplex PCR, and the TCRdb table lists in-frame clones only, not all of them. The DNA was the basis for D and trimming; V, J and clone size are from that table. The sample lists a few hundred thousand clones, about 88% seen once, with about 4.5% in the top ten. V and J are TRBV7-2 and TRBJ1-2; D unresolved. This clonotype was obtained from a woman aged 40 to 50 who had recovered from COVID-19. The specimen was peripheral blood. The CDR3 region is CASSFGRGDGYTF. CDR3 sequence (DNA): TGTGCCAGCAGCTTCGGGAGAGGCGATGGCTACACCTTC.